Below, one T cell receptor (beta chain) is given with its context. Its antigen is not identified. TCRdb keeps only in-frame clones here, not all; method: immunoSEQ multiplex PCR. Of hundreds of thousands of clones in the sample, roughly nine tenths were seen once. This sample was taken from a study of cytomegalovirus exposure and HLA in healthy donors. CDR1 and CDR2 from the germline V gene are MNHEY and SVGAGI. Between the trimmed V and J ends, which lost 5 bases and 0 bases, there was a span of 11 bases. CDR3 size: 15 residues. Study findings and constraints: The dataset shows that most TCR sequences were rare, while some public TCRs occurred in many donors. Through in vitro validation, three CMV-associated chains were shown to be specific for CMV antigens.

The donors were in the approximately 120-subject validation cohort; that cohort was separate from the roughly 680-subject first cohort. V and J are TRBV6-5 and TRBJ2-1; D remains ambiguous. Sample: PBMCs. The source is a man in his late teens or twenties in good health and CMV-seropositive. The DNA for the CDR3 is TGTGCCAGCAGTAGCGACTGGAGCTCCTACAATGAGCAGTTCTTC. Amino acids: CASSSDWSSYNEQFF.